A single sample is the source of the 31 T cell receptor beta chains below, sequenced in a study of CD8 T cells in Susac syndrome. RNA was extracted with the RNeasy kit, and a quantity of roughly 0.5 to 1 ug was reverse transcribed using random hexamers. TCRdb re-called the immunoSEQ multiplex PCR reads with MiXCR, one entry per CDR3 protein. The data contain approximately 110,000 distinct CDR3 sequences, just over 90% of them seen just once; the ten biggest clones take up more than 0.25%. Sequenced sample: CD8+ T cells from PBMCs. The source of these receptors is a human donor with multiple sclerosis.

V and J are TRBV12-3 or TRBV12-4 and TRBJ1-1; D not resolved. Trimming pared 5 bases from V and 0 bases from J, leaving 10 bases between. This CDR3 is built from 14 residues. CDR3 sequence (DNA): TGTGCCAGCAGTGCCGGCGGGGTGAACACTGAAGCTTTCTTT. It specifies CASSAGGVNTEAFF.

The V and J genes are TRBV5-1 and TRBJ2-1, with D maybe TRBD1 (6 bases). The V gene's germline CDR1 is SGHRS and CDR2 YFSETQ. Trimming took 3 bases from V and 5 from J, leaving 12 bases between them. This CDR3 has 14 residues. The CDR3 DNA reads as TGCGCCAGCAGCTGGGGGACACCAAACAATGAGCAGTTCTTC. Translated, it gives CASSWGTPNNEQFF.

CDR3 nucleotides: TGTGCCAGCAGCGACCCGGGACAGGGAGGTGAGCAGTTCTTC. Residues: CASSDPGQGGEQFF. This chain connects TRBV7-9 to TRBJ2-1; 9 nucleotides line up with TRBD1. The ends lost 5 bases at V and 9 bases at J; junction bases unmatched: 8. This CDR3 is 14 amino acids long. Germline V gives CDR1 SEHNR, CDR2 FQNEAQ (reference sequence).

This sequence joins TRBV7-8 and TRBJ2-1, with TRBD2 as a possible D gene (6 bases). Germline V CDR1 and CDR2: SGHVS, FQNEAQ. This CDR3 comprises 16 residues. V was trimmed by 0 bases and J by 2 bases, leaving 11 bases between them. The CDR3 DNA sequence: TGTGCCAGCAGCTTAGCGCGGGGCGGCCCCTACAATGAGCAGTTCTTC. Protein: CASSLARGGPYNEQFF.

This sequence joins TRBV7-9 and TRBJ2-1, with D hard to call. Between the trimmed V and J ends, which lost 5 bases and 6 bases, there was a span of 14 bases. This CDR3 has 14 residues. Germline assignment: CDR1 SEHNR and CDR2 FQNEAQ (reference sequence). CDR3 in DNA: TGTGCCAGCAGCCTCACGACGAGCTCCAATGAGCAGTTCTTC. Translation: CASSLTTSSNEQFF. Full variable domain (outside the CDR3, taken from reference TRBV7-9 and TRBJ2-1): DTGVSQNPRHKITKRGQNVTFRCDPISEHNRLYWYRQTLGQGPEFLTYFQNEAQLEKSRLLSDRFSAERPKGSFSTLEIQRTEQGDSAMYLCASSLTTSSNEQFFGPGTRLTVL.

J is TRBJ2-3 and V is TRBV12-3 or TRBV12-4; D might be TRBD2 (5 bases). This CDR3 is built from 12 residues. Trimming stripped 6 bases from V and 4 bases from J, with 8 bases between. The CDR3 DNA follows: TGTGCCAGCAGAAGAGGGCCAGATACGCAGTATTTT. This translates into CASRRGPDTQYF.

Only one count was recorded for this clonotype. The genes are TRBV12-3 or TRBV12-4 and TRBJ1-1; 9 bases are a match to TRBD1. CDR3 length equals 16 residues. Losses at the gene ends were 6 bases for V and 0 bases for J; bases not matched to a gene: 8. The CDR3 spells CASSPTGGLMNTEAFF. The CDR3 nucleotides are TGTGCCAGCAGCCCGACAGGGGGGCTAATGAACACTGAAGCTTTCTTT.

This chain joins TRBV5-6 and TRBJ1-1; perhaps TRBD1 as D (6 bases). The V and J ends lost 4 bases and 2 bases respectively, with 15 bases between them. Germline assignment: CDR1 SGHDT and CDR2 YYEEEE. This CDR3 region has 15 residues. CDR3 in DNA: TGTGCCAGCAGCCAATACCGGGACACAAACACTGAAGCTTTCTTT. Translation: CASSQYRDTNTEAFF.

The chain recombines TRBV11-2 with TRBJ2-3, with D possibly being TRBD1 or TRBD2 (5 bases each). The CDR3 has 14 residues. The ends were cut back, 6 bases at V and 6 bases at J, with 16 bases in the middle. Germline loops: CDR1 SGHAT, CDR2 FQNNGV. In DNA form, the CDR3 reads TGTGCCAGCAGGGTGGGGACGAAGCTCGATACGCAGTATTTT. It translates to CASRVGTKLDTQYF.

This rearrangement joins TRBV7-9 to TRBJ2-5; no clear D. The CDR3 has 14 residues. The germline V gene has CDR1 SEHNR and CDR2 FQNEAQ (reference sequence). Trimming stripped 5 bases from V and 1 base from J, with 11 bases between. CDR3 nucleotides: TGTGCCAGCAGCGGCCGGCGGCCCCAAGAGACCCAGTACTTC. It codes for CASSGRRPQETQYF.

There are a few counts of this clonotype. V gene TRBV19 combines with J gene TRBJ2-1; D perhaps matches TRBD2 (6 bases). The CDR3 length is 13 residues. Germline-derived CDR1 and CDR2 are LNHDA and SQIVND (reference sequence). V was clipped by 3 bases and J by 4 bases, with 7 bases between them. The CDR3 is CASSIGGYNEQFF. Here the CDR3 DNA reads TGTGCCAGTAGTATCGGAGGGTACAATGAGCAGTTCTTC.

This clonotype was seen more than once but under ten times. The chain joins TRBV7-2 to TRBJ2-7; 8 nucleotides align to TRBD2. The germline CDR1 and CDR2 sequences are SGHTA and FQGNSA. The length of the CDR3 is 15 residues. With V trimmed by 3 bases and J by 0 bases, 4 bases remained unmatched. CDR3 sequence: CASSFWSGSSYEQYF. The CDR3 DNA reads as TGTGCCAGCAGCTTCTGGAGCGGGAGCTCCTACGAGCAGTACTTC.

V and J are TRBV7-6 and TRBJ2-3; perhaps D is TRBD1 or TRBD2 (5 bases each). The CDR3 is 17 residues long. The V gene lost 1 base and the J gene lost 2 bases, with 16 bases spanning the gap. CDR1 is SGHVS and CDR2 is FNYEAQ in the germline V gene. CDR3 DNA: TGTGCCAGCAGCTTAGATGAGAGGGGCCTACTCACAGATACGCAGTATTTT. Translation: CASSLDERGLLTDTQYF.

This chain links TRBV19 with TRBJ1-5, with D maybe TRBD1 (5 bases). With 1 base removed from V and 0 bases from J, the gap between germline ends came to 7 bases. CDR3 size: 15 residues. Germline V gene sequence: CDR1 LNHDA, CDR2 SQIVND (reference sequence). The CDR3 spells CASSIGGYSNQPQHF. The CDR3 DNA sequence: TGTGCCAGTAGTATAGGGGGCTATAGCAATCAGCCCCAGCATTTT.

The CDR3 reads CASSPTPLAGLSYNEQFF. The DNA for the CDR3 is TGCGCCAGCAGCCCCACGCCACTAGCGGGGCTATCCTACAATGAGCAGTTCTTC. V and J are TRBV4-1 and TRBJ2-1; 10 nucleotides match TRBD2. The CDR3 is 18 amino acids. In germline, CDR1 is MGHRA, CDR2 YSYEKL. V lost 4 bases, J lost 1 base, and 10 bases stayed unmatched.

The rearrangement uses TRBV9 and TRBJ2-2; unclear D gene. Germline V CDR1 and CDR2: SGDLS, YYNGEE. The CDR3 covers 15 residues. The ends were cut back, 3 bases at V and 7 bases at J, with 16 bases in the middle. CDR3 region: CASSDKTGVLGELFF. CDR3 nucleotides: TGTGCCAGCAGCGATAAGACTGGGGTTCTCGGGGAGCTGTTTTTT.

V usage is TRBV7-9 and J usage is TRBJ1-4; D remains unclear. From germline, CDR1 is SEHNR and CDR2 FQNEAQ (reference sequence). V was cut by 5 bases and J by 6 bases, with 10 bases left in between. The CDR3 sequence is 13 residues long. The CDR3 reads CASSPPRDEKLFF. The CDR3 region has the DNA TGTGCCAGCAGCCCGCCAAGGGATGAAAAACTGTTTTTT.

The chain links TRBV4-2 to TRBJ1-1; D not certain. Germline CDR1 reads LGHNA; CDR2 reads YNFKEQ. The CDR3 contains 15 residues. Trimming stripped 4 bases from V and 0 bases from J, with 12 bases between. This chain's CDR3 is CASSPDGPLNTEAFF. The CDR3 DNA follows: TGTGCCAGCAGCCCTGACGGTCCCCTGAACACTGAAGCTTTCTTT.

This chain connects TRBV27 to TRBJ2-7; TRBD1 aligns across 9 bases. The CDR3 is made up of 15 amino acids. The germline V gene encodes CDR1 MNHEY and CDR2 SMNVEV (reference sequence). Germline trimming cut 5 bases from V and 4 bases from J; bases unmatched to any gene: 9. The CDR3 DNA follows: TGTGCCAGCAGTATACAACCGGGACAGGGATACGAGCAGTACGTC. Translated, it gives CASSIQPGQGYEQYV.

V usage is TRBV29-1 and J usage is TRBJ1-1; D possibly corresponds to TRBD1 (6 bases). The CDR3 consists of 14 residues. V shed 1 base and J shed 7 bases, with 16 bases lying between them. Germline lookup yields CDR1 SQVTM and CDR2 ANQGSEA. The DNA for the CDR3 is TGCAGCGTTGAAGCTCAGGGGCCCCCACTTGAAGCTTTCTTT. Translated: CSVEAQGPPLEAFF.

V is TRBV5-1 and J is TRBJ2-4; 9 bases map to TRBD1. The CDR3 length is 18 residues. The germline V gene has CDR1 SGHRS and CDR2 YFSETQ. The junction had 11 bases not matched to a gene; V was cut back by 1 base and J by 3 bases. In DNA form, the CDR3 reads TGCGCCAGCAGCTTGCGAGCCCACAGGGGGCGAGGCAAAAACATTCAGTACTTC. The encoded protein is CASSLRAHRGRGKNIQYF.

The chain joins TRBV7-9 to TRBJ2-3; TRBD2 aligns across 7 bases. CDR3 length: 15 amino acids. CDR1 and CDR2 (germline): SEHNR, FQNEAQ (reference sequence). V shed 11 bases, J shed 2 bases, and the junction held 13 bases outside the gene matches. This chain's CDR3 is CAGSTWGGNTDTQYF. The CDR3 bases are TGTGCCGGATCTACATGGGGGGGGAACACAGATACGCAGTATTTT.

The rearrangement joins TRBV13 to TRBJ1-2; 7 bases match TRBD1. Germline lookup yields CDR1 PRHDT and CDR2 FYEKMQ (reference sequence). The CDR3 extends over 18 amino acids. The trim removed 0 bases at V and 2 bases at J, leaving 12 bases unmatched. The CDR3 DNA follows: TGTGCCAGCAGCTTAGGGGAATGGGACAGCTTCTCCAACTATGGCTACACCTTC. Translating gives CASSLGEWDSFSNYGYTF. Variable domain in full (rest from reference TRBV13 and TRBJ1-2): AAGVIQSPRHLIKEKRETATLKCYPIPRHDTVYWYQQGPGQDPQFLISFYEKMQSDKGSIPDRFSAQQFSDYHSELNMSSLELGDSALYFCASSLGEWDSFSNYGYTFGSGTRLTVV.

This chain uses TRBV5-6 with TRBJ2-5; TRBD1 matches 7 bases. CDR3 size: 15 residues. Trimming removed 6 bases from V and 5 bases from J; junction bases left unmatched: 13. Germline CDR1 reads SGHDT; CDR2 reads YYEEEE. CDR3 sequence (DNA): TGTGCCAGCAACAACGACGTAGGGGGCGAGGAGACCCAGTACTTC. It encodes CASNNDVGGEETQYF.

The rearrangement uses TRBV6-5 and TRBJ1-4, with unresolved D. Germline CDR1 MNHEY, CDR2 SVGAGI. CDR3 length: 19 residues. Deletions cut 2 bases from V and 6 bases from J, with 25 bases between. CDR3 loop: CASSYQRAIGRQYYEKLFF. DNA of the CDR3: TGTGCCAGCAGTTACCAGAGGGCGATCGGTCGTCAGTACTATGAAAAACTGTTTTTT.

This sequence joins TRBV2 and TRBJ1-5; a possible D gene is TRBD1 (6 bases). The germline V gene encodes CDR1 SNHLY and CDR2 FYNNEI. Trimming took off 8 bases at V and 2 bases at J, with 19 bases between the two ends. This CDR3 is built from 16 residues. The CDR3 spells CASSGGRRNGNQPQHF. For the CDR3, the DNA is TGTGCCAGCTCGGGGGGGCGTAGAAACGGCAATCAGCCCCAGCATTTT.

The chain employs TRBV7-9 and TRBJ2-1, with a weak D call TRBD2 (6 bases). Trimming cost V 1 base and J 10 bases, with 14 bases left between them. The CDR3 sequence is 14 residues long. Germline V lookup: CDR1 SEHNR, CDR2 FQNEAQ (reference sequence). The CDR3 sequence is CASSLDLWDSEQFF. CDR3 DNA sequence: TGTGCCAGCAGCTTAGATTTGTGGGACTCCGAGCAGTTCTTC. The full variable domain, its missing parts supplied by reference TRBV7-9 and TRBJ2-1, is DTGVSQNPRHKITKRGQNVTFRCDPISEHNRLYWYRQTLGQGPEFLTYFQNEAQLEKSRLLSDRFSAERPKGSFSTLEIQRTEQGDSAMYLCASSLDLWDSEQFFGPGTRLTVL.

There are a few counts of this clonotype. The chain has TRBV4-2 and TRBJ2-5; 11 positions agree with TRBD1. The germline V gene has CDR1 LGHNA and CDR2 YNFKEQ. The V and J ends lost 3 bases and 1 base, in that order; junction bases with no gene match: 10. This CDR3 comprises 18 residues. The CDR3: CASSHSDRGRIGQETQYF. The CDR3 bases are TGTGCCAGCAGCCATTCGGACAGGGGGCGGATTGGCCAAGAGACCCAGTACTTC.

This clonotype occurred once. V usage is TRBV7-8 and J usage is TRBJ2-7; D unclear. This CDR3 region has 15 residues. Trimming left V 2 bases short and J 2 bases short, with 13 bases between. Per the germline V gene, CDR1 is SGHVS and CDR2 is FQNEAQ. CDR3 DNA: TGTGCCAGCAGCTTATTGCACGTTCCCCCCTACGAGCAGTACTTC. Its protein product is CASSLLHVPPYEQYF.

Only one count was recorded for this clonotype. The CDR3 here is CASSQDSRRRAGNTIYF. The CDR3 nucleotides are TGTGCCAGCAGCCAAGATTCCAGGAGGAGGGCTGGAAACACCATATATTTT. The gene calls are TRBV3-1 and TRBJ1-3; D is unresolved. This CDR3 has 17 residues. The germline V gene encodes CDR1 LGHDT and CDR2 YNNKEL (reference sequence). Deletions cut 0 bases from V and 2 bases from J, with 14 bases between.

The rearrangement links TRBV15 to TRBJ1-1; D is uncertain. Trimming pared 0 bases from V and 5 bases from J, leaving 13 bases between. CDR3 size: 15 residues. The germline V gene has CDR1 LNHNV and CDR2 YYDKDF (reference sequence). The CDR3 protein is CATSRESTYRTEAFF. DNA of the CDR3: TGTGCCACCAGCAGAGAATCGACTTACCGGACTGAAGCTTTCTTT.